The rows below give T cell receptor beta chains drawn from one sample of a study of T-cell memory formation after mild COVID-19. TCRdb re-called the 5' RACE reads through MiXCR, storing one row per CDR3 protein. This repertoire shows roughly 380,000 distinct CDR3 sequences, around 28% found once; its top ten account for approximately 13%. The source material was PBMCs or a T cell subset sorted from them (not recorded which). The receptors were sampled from an adult woman who had mild COVID-19 (a few samples of this study predate the infection). Cell type and time point are not known. Both conserved end residues are part of each CDR3. D genes are given only for firm matches. Part of the rows lack a size; the others show once, few, many or a class for expanded clones.

TRBD1	TRBV24-1	TRBJ1-1	.	CATSGYRGPLSKNTEAFF	TGTGCCACCAGTGGTTACAGGGGGCCATTATCTAAGAACACTGAAGCTTTCTTT
.	TRBV6-5	TRBJ1-5	.	CASSYSMGHQPQHF	TGTGCCAGCAGTTACTCGATGGGGCATCAGCCCCAGCATTTT
TRBD1	TRBV30	TRBJ2-7	few	CAWMGQGYEQYF	TGTGCCTGGATGGGACAGGGTTACGAGCAGTACTTC
.	TRBV4-3	TRBJ1-5	once	CASSQFAGQPQHF	TGCGCCAGCAGCCAATTTGCCGGTCAGCCCCAGCATTTT
.	TRBV6-5	TRBJ1-1	few	CASSYGGLYTEAFF	TGTGCCAGCAGTTACGGGGGGCTATACACTGAAGCTTTCTTT
.	TRBV15	TRBJ2-7	.	CATSRGNREWPYEQYF	TGTGCCACCAGCAGAGGGAACAGGGAGTGGCCGTACGAGCAGTACTTC
.	TRBV7-2	TRBJ2-5	few	CASRRPTDSRGTQYF	TGTGCCAGCAGGCGCCCGACGGACTCACGAGGGACCCAGTACTTC
TRBD2	TRBV9	TRBJ2-5	.	CASSDELAGVGKTQYF	TGTGCCAGCAGCGACGAATTAGCGGGAGTTGGAAAGACCCAGTACTTC
.	TRBV7-6	TRBJ1-3	.	CASFGASGNTIYF	TGTGCCAGCTTTGGGGCTTCTGGAAACACCATATATTTT
.	TRBV5-6	TRBJ2-3	.	CASSSVGTDTQYF	TGTGCCAGCAGCTCCGTGGGGACAGATACGCAGTATTTT
TRBD1	TRBV29-1	TRBJ2-2	.	CSVGTGNTGELFF	TGCAGCGTTGGGACAGGGAACACCGGGGAGCTGTTTTTT
TRBD1	TRBV5-1	TRBJ1-1	.	CASKVTGQLEAFF	TGCGCCAGCAAAGTTACGGGACAGCTTGAAGCTTTCTTT
TRBD1	TRBV2	TRBJ2-7	.	CASSDTPGTETYEQYF	TGTGCCAGCAGCGATACACCCGGGACAGAAACTTACGAGCAGTACTTC
TRBD1	TRBV15	TRBJ1-2	.	CATSPGQGAGYTF	TGTGCCACCAGTCCGGGACAGGGTGCTGGCTACACCTTC
.	TRBV5-5	TRBJ2-3	.	CASRPGSADTQYF	TGTGCCAGCAGGCCCGGGAGCGCAGATACGCAGTATTTT
TRBD1	TRBV7-9	TRBJ1-2	.	CASSFGQGDRGYGYTF	TGTGCCAGCAGCTTCGGACAGGGGGATAGGGGCTATGGCTACACCTTC
.	TRBV18	TRBJ2-3	.	CASSPPSEGTQYF	TGTGCCAGCTCACCACCGTCGGAGGGGACGCAGTATTTT
.	TRBV6-1	TRBJ1-2	.	CASSTRSDLHYGYTF	TGTGCCAGCAGTACGCGGTCGGACCTGCACTATGGCTACACCTTC
TRBD2	TRBV7-2	TRBJ2-7	.	CASSPQAGGPYEQYF	TGTGCCAGCAGCCCCCAGGCGGGAGGACCCTACGAGCAGTACTTC
TRBD2	TRBV6-6	TRBJ2-1	many	CASSYSPTSGVYNEQFF	TGTGCCAGCAGTTACTCGCCAACTAGCGGGGTCTACAATGAGCAGTTCTTC
.	TRBV2	TRBJ2-7	few	CASSVTESYEQYF	TGTGCCAGCAGTGTTACCGAATCCTACGAGCAGTACTTC
.	TRBV7-9	TRBJ2-1	.	CASSRYNNEQFF	TGTGCCAGCAGCAGGTACAACAATGAGCAGTTCTTC
TRBD1	TRBV6-5	TRBJ2-3	.	CASSPQGARVDTQYF	TGTGCCAGCAGCCCACAGGGGGCGCGGGTAGATACGCAGTATTTT
.	TRBV7-8	TRBJ2-5	.	CASSLADASPSF	TGTGCCAGCAGCTTAGCGGACGCATCACCGTCCTTC
TRBD1	TRBV4-2	TRBJ1-5	many	CASSQTDRGRQPQHF	TGTGCCAGCAGCCAAACTGACAGGGGAAGACAGCCCCAGCATTTT
.	TRBV12-3/TRBV12-4	TRBJ2-7	few	CASSHRQGGDEQYF	TGTGCCAGCAGTCACCGACAGGGAGGGGACGAGCAGTACTTC
.	TRBV12-3/TRBV12-4	TRBJ2-7	.	CASSQTDDYEQYF	TGTGCCAGCAGCCAAACCGATGACTACGAGCAGTACTTC
TRBD1	TRBV12-3/TRBV12-4	TRBJ2-6	.	CASSLGTGAGANVLTF	TGTGCCAGCAGTTTAGGGACAGGGGCTGGGGCCAACGTCCTGACTTTC